This TCR beta chain was profiled in a study of T cells in Graves' hyperthyroidism and ophthalmopathy. Notes on this clonotype: A read error may explain this, as a much larger clone is one base away.

The CDR3 extends over 14 amino acids. V lost 0 bases and J lost 8, with 11 bases in between. The study left out patients who had uncontrolled infection, other autoimmune disease, pregnancy or lactation. TCR beta CDR3 region amplification was performed from RNA transcripts. Initially, a first-round RT-PCR of the TCR CDR3 employed the HTBI primer set. MiXCR was run by TCRdb on the multiplex PCR reads, yielding one entry per CDR3 protein. The table has around 240,000 distinct CDR3 sequences, roughly 15% seen once. V is TRBV12-3 or TRBV12-4 and J is TRBJ2-1; unclear D gene. The TCR comes from a woman in her forties with Graves' hyperthyroidism that later progressed to Graves' ophthalmopathy. Sequenced: blood. The CDR3 nucleotides read TGTGCCAGCAGTTTAGCGGGTGGTGGGGATGAGCAGTTCTTC. Protein: CASSLAGGGDEQFF.